Listed below are T cell receptor beta chains from one sample, sequenced in a study of shared clonotypes between healthy human individuals. Data came from immunoSEQ multiplex PCR; TCRdb stores just in-frame clones and leaves some out. Here the sample spans about 480,000 clones, 75% to 85% being singletons. Sequenced material: PBMCs. These receptors were collected from a woman aged 40-49 years in good health. Some clones in this sample may be carry-over from other donors' samples. Each CDR3 is given with its conserved first and last residue. Fields, in order: D gene, V gene, J gene, clone size, CDR3 protein, CDR3 DNA. The D gene is left open where the match is weak. Clone size is stated in some rows and not others, as once, few, many or a class when expanded.

D gene: -; V gene: TRBV20-1; J gene: TRBJ2-1; clone size: -; CDR3 protein: CSARDRNEQFF; CDR3 DNA: TGCAGTGCTAGAGACAGGAATGAGCAGTTCTTC
D gene: -; V gene: TRBV6-5; J gene: TRBJ2-7; clone size: -; CDR3 protein: CASSDRGASYEQYF; CDR3 DNA: TGTGCCAGCAGCGATCGCGGGGCCAGCTACGAGCAGTACTTC
D gene: TRBD1; V gene: TRBV7-9; J gene: TRBJ1-2; clone size: once; CDR3 protein: CASSPRDRADGYTF; CDR3 DNA: TGTGCCAGCAGCCCACGGGACAGGGCTGATGGCTACACCTTC
D gene: -; V gene: TRBV27; J gene: TRBJ1-1; clone size: once; CDR3 protein: CASSRRGAANTEAFF; CDR3 DNA: TGTGCCAGCAGCCGCCGGGGGGCGGCGAACACTGAAGCTTTCTTT
D gene: -; V gene: TRBV27; J gene: TRBJ1-5; clone size: -; CDR3 protein: CASSRGQYSNQPQHF; CDR3 DNA: TGTGCCAGCAGTCGGGGACAATATAGCAATCAGCCCCAGCATTTT
D gene: TRBD1; V gene: TRBV28; J gene: TRBJ1-5; clone size: -; CDR3 protein: CASRGEGAWEPQHF; CDR3 DNA: TGTGCCAGCCGGGGGGAGGGGGCATGGGAGCCCCAGCATTTT
D gene: TRBD1; V gene: TRBV7-9; J gene: TRBJ1-1; clone size: few; CDR3 protein: CASSVTGVGGEAFF; CDR3 DNA: TGTGCCAGCAGCGTAACAGGGGTAGGGGGTGAAGCTTTCTTT
D gene: -; V gene: TRBV28; J gene: TRBJ1-2; clone size: -; CDR3 protein: CASRDGYGYTF; CDR3 DNA: TGTGCCAGCAGAGACGGATATGGCTACACCTTC
D gene: -; V gene: TRBV27; J gene: TRBJ1-4; clone size: -; CDR3 protein: CASSPDRYNEKLFF; CDR3 DNA: TGTGCCAGCAGTCCAGACAGATATAATGAAAAACTGTTTTTT
D gene: TRBD1; V gene: TRBV19; J gene: TRBJ2-3; clone size: -; CDR3 protein: CASSPGTVSTDTQYF; CDR3 DNA: TGTGCCAGTAGTCCCGGGACAGTAAGCACAGATACGCAGTATTTT
D gene: -; V gene: TRBV5-1; J gene: TRBJ1-2; clone size: -; CDR3 protein: CASSLDGVGYTF; CDR3 DNA: TGCGCCAGCAGCTTGGATGGGGTTGGCTACACCTTC
D gene: -; V gene: TRBV27; J gene: TRBJ2-2; clone size: -; CDR3 protein: CASSPLFDYSTIGELFF; CDR3 DNA: TGTGCCAGCAGTCCCCTCTTTGACTATAGCACCATAGGGGAGCTGTTTTTT
D gene: -; V gene: TRBV27; J gene: TRBJ1-1; clone size: -; CDR3 protein: CASSLGAEAFF; CDR3 DNA: TGTGCCAGCAGTTTAGGGGCTGAAGCTTTCTTT
D gene: TRBD2; V gene: TRBV28; J gene: TRBJ2-1; clone size: -; CDR3 protein: CASSLGTSGRAGYNEQFF; CDR3 DNA: TGTGCCAGCAGTTTAGGGACTAGCGGGAGGGCGGGTTACAATGAGCAGTTCTTC
D gene: TRBD1; V gene: TRBV28; J gene: TRBJ2-2; clone size: few; CDR3 protein: CASSFGAGQGIDTGELFF; CDR3 DNA: TGTGCCAGCAGTTTTGGGGCGGGACAGGGTATAGACACCGGGGAGCTGTTTTTT
D gene: -; V gene: TRBV28; J gene: TRBJ1-1; clone size: -; CDR3 protein: CASSLWAGNTEAFF; CDR3 DNA: TGTGCCAGCAGTTTATGGGCGGGGAACACTGAAGCTTTCTTT
D gene: TRBD1; V gene: TRBV9; J gene: TRBJ2-7; clone size: -; CDR3 protein: CASSTRDRVSYEQYF; CDR3 DNA: TGTGCCAGCAGCACCCGGGACAGGGTCTCCTACGAGCAGTACTTC
D gene: TRBD1; V gene: TRBV6-1; J gene: TRBJ1-2; clone size: -; CDR3 protein: CASRATGGFYGYTF; CDR3 DNA: TGTGCCAGCAGAGCCACAGGGGGCTTCTATGGCTACACCTTC
D gene: -; V gene: TRBV19; J gene: TRBJ2-5; clone size: -; CDR3 protein: CASSIVGGGETQYF; CDR3 DNA: TGTGCCAGTAGTATAGTCGGGGGCGGTGAGACCCAGTACTTC
D gene: -; V gene: TRBV9; J gene: TRBJ2-1; clone size: -; CDR3 protein: CASSVESGVYNEQFF; CDR3 DNA: TGTGCCAGCAGCGTAGAGTCGGGAGTGTATAATGAGCAGTTCTTC
D gene: TRBD2; V gene: TRBV5-4; J gene: TRBJ2-5; clone size: -; CDR3 protein: CASSSPIAGGKETQYF; CDR3 DNA: TGTGCCAGCAGCAGCCCGATAGCGGGGGGGAAAGAGACCCAGTACTTC
D gene: -; V gene: TRBV4-1; J gene: TRBJ2-7; clone size: -; CDR3 protein: CASSQVIGTRASEQYF; CDR3 DNA: TGCGCCAGCAGCCAAGTTATTGGTACCCGGGCGAGCGAGCAGTACTTC
D gene: TRBD1; V gene: TRBV5-5; J gene: TRBJ1-5; clone size: -; CDR3 protein: CASSLRQGGQPQHF; CDR3 DNA: TGTGCCAGCAGCCTAAGACAGGGTGGGCAGCCCCAGCATTTT
D gene: TRBD1; V gene: TRBV11-2; J gene: TRBJ2-7; clone size: -; CDR3 protein: CASSLGQGFVYEQYF; CDR3 DNA: TGTGCCAGCAGCTTAGGACAGGGCTTCGTCTACGAGCAGTACTTC
D gene: -; V gene: TRBV10-3; J gene: TRBJ1-3; clone size: -; CDR3 protein: CAISGPLGGFGNTIYF; CDR3 DNA: TGTGCCATCAGTGGGCCCCTCGGGGGGTTTGGAAACACCATATATTTT
D gene: TRBD1; V gene: TRBV7-6; J gene: TRBJ2-7; clone size: -; CDR3 protein: CASSLEQTGGAAGEQYF; CDR3 DNA: TGTGCCAGCAGCTTAGAACAAACAGGGGGCGCAGCCGGCGAGCAGTACTTC
D gene: TRBD1; V gene: TRBV28; J gene: TRBJ2-5; clone size: -; CDR3 protein: CASSPPGQATQYF; CDR3 DNA: TGTGCCAGCAGTCCTCCCGGACAGGCGACCCAGTACTTC